This T cell receptor (beta chain) was obtained from a study of shared clonotypes between healthy human individuals. In the study overall: The people who gave samples were a couple of women and three men aged 18 to 49.

V was trimmed by 1 base and J by 2 bases, leaving 8 bases between them. The length of the CDR3 is 13 residues. The germline gives CDR1 SQVTM, CDR2 ANQGSEA. Libraries were prepared by immunoSEQ multiplex PCR; TCRdb keeps only in-frame clonotypes and omits some of them. The table has a few hundred thousand clones, more than 60% seen once. The origin of this receptor is a man younger than 45 in good health. J is TRBJ1-1 and V is TRBV29-1; D perhaps matches TRBD1 (6 bases). The source material was memory CD4+ T cells sorted from blood. Subset here: CD45RA-negative fraction. The CDR3 sequence: CSVEVQGNTEAFF. DNA of the CDR3: TGCAGCGTTGAAGTACAGGGTAACACTGAAGCTTTCTTT.